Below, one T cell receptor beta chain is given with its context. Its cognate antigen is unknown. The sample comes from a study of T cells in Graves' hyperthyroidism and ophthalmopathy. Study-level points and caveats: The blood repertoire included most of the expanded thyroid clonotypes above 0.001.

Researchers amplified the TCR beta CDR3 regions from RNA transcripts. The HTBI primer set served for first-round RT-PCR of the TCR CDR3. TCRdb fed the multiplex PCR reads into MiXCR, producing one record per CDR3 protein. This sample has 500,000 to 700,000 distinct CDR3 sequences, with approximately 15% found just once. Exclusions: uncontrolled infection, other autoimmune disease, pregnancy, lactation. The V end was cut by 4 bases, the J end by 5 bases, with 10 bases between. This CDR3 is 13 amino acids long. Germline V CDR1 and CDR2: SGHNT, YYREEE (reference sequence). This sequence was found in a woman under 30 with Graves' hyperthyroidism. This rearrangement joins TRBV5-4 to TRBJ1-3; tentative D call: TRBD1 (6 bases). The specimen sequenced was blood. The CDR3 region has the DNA TGTGCCAGCAGCAAGGACAGCCGAAACACCATATATTTT. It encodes CASSKDSRNTIYF.